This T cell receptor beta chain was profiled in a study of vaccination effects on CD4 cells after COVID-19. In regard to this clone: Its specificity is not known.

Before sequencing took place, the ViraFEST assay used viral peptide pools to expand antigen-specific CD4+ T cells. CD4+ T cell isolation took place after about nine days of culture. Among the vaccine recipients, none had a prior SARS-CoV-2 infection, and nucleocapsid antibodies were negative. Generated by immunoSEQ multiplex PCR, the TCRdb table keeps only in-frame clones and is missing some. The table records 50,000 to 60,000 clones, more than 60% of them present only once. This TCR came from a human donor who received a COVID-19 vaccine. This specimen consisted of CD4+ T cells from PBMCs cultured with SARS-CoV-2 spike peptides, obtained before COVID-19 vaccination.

The CDR3, as DNA: TGTGCCAGCAGCCATTTTCGTACAGGGGGAATCTGGCGAAAACTGTTTTTT. Translating it yields CASSHFRTGGIWRKLFF. V is TRBV3-1 (or the pseudogene TRBV3-2) and J is TRBJ1-4, with 8 nucleotides matching TRBD1. With V trimmed by 3 bases and J by 10 bases, 16 bases remained unmatched. The germline V gene has CDR1 LGHDT and CDR2 YNNKEL (reference sequence). This CDR3 spans 17 amino acids.